This TCR beta chain came from a study of tumor-infiltrating lymphocytes in primary liver carcinoma. Co-extraction of RNA and DNA was performed on about 20-33 mg of unsorted bulk tissue. Enrolled patients were chronically infected with HBV and treatment-naive. The germline gives CDR1 SQVTM, CDR2 ANQGSEA. The CDR3 is 15 amino acids. Priming with a constant-region primer yielded TCR beta cDNA from about 510 ng total RNA. ARM-PCR, slightly modified, supplied the TCR beta libraries through three nested multiplex PCR rounds. With TRBV1-TRBV30 forward primers and a C-beta reverse primer, the first two PCR rounds were run for approximately 10 cycles each. TCRdb itself ran the multiplex PCR reads through MiXCR, one entry per CDR3 protein. The sample yields some 190,000 distinct CDR3 sequences, around 85% seen once. Concerning this clonotype: One end of the junction varies from germline; a read error may be responsible.

This chain links TRBV29-1 with TRBJ2-3, with a tentative D call TRBD2 (6 bases). Sequenced input: tumor tissue from primary liver carcinoma. The receptor was derived from a man aged 35 to 55 with primary liver carcinoma and hepatitis B virus infection. CDR3 sequence: CSVECGAGTTDTQYF. For the CDR3, the DNA is TGCAGCGTTGAGTGCGGGGCCGGTACCACAGATACGCAATATTTT.